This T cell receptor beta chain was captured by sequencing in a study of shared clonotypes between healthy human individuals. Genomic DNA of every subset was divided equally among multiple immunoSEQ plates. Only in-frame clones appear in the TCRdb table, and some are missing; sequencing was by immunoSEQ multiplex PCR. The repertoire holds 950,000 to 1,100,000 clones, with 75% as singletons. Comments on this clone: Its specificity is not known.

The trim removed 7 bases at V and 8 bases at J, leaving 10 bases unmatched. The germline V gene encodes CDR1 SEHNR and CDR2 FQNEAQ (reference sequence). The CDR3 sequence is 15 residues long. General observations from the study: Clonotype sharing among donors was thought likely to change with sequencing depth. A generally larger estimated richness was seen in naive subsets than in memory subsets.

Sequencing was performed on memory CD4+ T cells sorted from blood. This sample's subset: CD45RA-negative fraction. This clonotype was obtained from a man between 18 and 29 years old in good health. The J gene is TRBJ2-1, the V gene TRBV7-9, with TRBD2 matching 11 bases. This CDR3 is CASTILTSGVHEQFF. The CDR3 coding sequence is TGTGCCAGCACCATCCTGACTAGCGGGGTACATGAGCAGTTCTTC.